The clone carrying this T cell receptor (beta chain) was seen only once. In the original analysis: Counts of nucleated cells, estimated from reference gene primer amplification, were obtained. Method: immunoSEQ multiplex PCR; TCRdb's copy keeps in-frame clones and lacks some. V and J calls and clone size are copied from that table; D and trimming were computed from the DNA. The sample has around 200,000 clones; less than 85% are singletons. This CDR3 spans 13 amino acids. V was pared by 1 base and J by 8 bases, with 11 bases between. Per the germline V gene, CDR1 is LGHNT and CDR2 is FRNRAP. The sample originates from a study of blood T cell repertoires in COVID-19. Turning to the study itself: COVID-19 samples from acute and convalescent phases originated in the United States, Italy and Spain.

The chain recombines TRBV12-5 with TRBJ1-2; D gene unclear. The sequenced sample was peripheral blood. The TCR comes from a human donor in a cohort sampled during active COVID-19. The CDR3 is CASGLDNLSGYTF. The DNA for the CDR3 is TGTGCTAGTGGTTTGGACAATCTTAGCGGCTACACCTTC.